A single sample is the source of the 16 T cell receptor beta chains below, sequenced in a study of blood T cell repertoires in COVID-19. Sequencing used immunoSEQ multiplex PCR; TCRdb keeps in-frame clones, though not all of them. Of 150,000 to 200,000 clones listed, about 81% are singletons. The sequenced sample was peripheral blood. The receptors come from a man aged 60-69 years with active or convalescent COVID-19.

The V gene is TRBV13, the J gene TRBJ2-1, with TRBD1 identical over 8 bases. The CDR3 has 15 amino acids. V lost 1 base and J lost 6; bases outside the gene matches: 5. Germline V lookup: CDR1 PRHDT, CDR2 FYEKMQ (reference sequence). The CDR3: CASSLDVTGANEQFF. In DNA form, the CDR3 reads TGTGCCAGCAGCTTAGATGTGACAGGGGCCAATGAGCAGTTCTTC.

This clone was found once. The J gene is TRBJ2-2, the V gene TRBV6-5, with 9 bases lining up with TRBD1. V dropped 6 bases and J dropped 10; count of bases not matched to a gene: 6. Looked up from germline, CDR1 is MNHEY and CDR2 is SVGAGI. The CDR3 runs to 13 residues. The CDR3 DNA sequence: TGTGCCAGCAGGGACAGGGGAGTGGAGGAGCTGTTTTTT. It encodes CASRDRGVEELFF.

V and J are TRBV5-5 and TRBJ2-1; 8 nucleotides agree with TRBD2. Germline CDR1 and CDR2: SGHKS and YYEKEE (reference sequence). The junction had 17 bases not matched to a gene; V was cut back by 3 bases and J by 15 bases. The CDR3 spans 15 residues. In nucleotides, the CDR3 is TGTGCCAGCAGCTGGCCCACGGGGCGGGGGGACCGAGGGTTCTTC. Encoded protein: CASSWPTGRGDRGFF.

The chain couples TRBV5-1 to TRBJ1-1; 8 bases fit TRBD1. V shed 2 bases, J shed 4 bases, and the junction held 10 bases outside the gene matches. The CDR3 is 16 residues long. Per the germline V gene, CDR1 is SGHRS and CDR2 is YFSETQ. CDR3 amino acids: CASSFRGRVESTEAFF. The CDR3 DNA reads as TGCGCCAGCAGCTTCAGGGGGCGCGTTGAATCCACTGAAGCTTTCTTT.

The chain joins TRBV5-1 to TRBJ1-4; TRBD1 might be the D (6 bases). The length of the CDR3 is 14 residues. Germline-derived CDR1 and CDR2 are SGHRS and YFSETQ. Between the trimmed V and J ends, which lost 3 bases and 8 bases, there was a span of 14 bases. The CDR3 coding sequence is TGCGCCAGCAGCTGGGGAGGGGGAAGAGAAAAACTGTTTTTT. Translated, it gives CASSWGGGREKLFF.

The chain is built from TRBV3-1 (or the pseudogene TRBV3-2) and TRBJ1-5; D unclear. Germline V CDR1 and CDR2: LGHDT, YNNKEL (reference sequence). The V and J ends lost 1 base and 0 bases respectively, with 4 bases between them. The CDR3 has 14 amino acids. This chain's CDR3 is CASSQVSSNQPQHF. Written as DNA, the CDR3 is TGTGCCAGCAGCCAAGTCAGTAGCAATCAGCCCCAGCATTTT.

V usage is TRBV6-5 and J usage is TRBJ2-3; tentative D call: TRBD1 (7 bases). The germline V gene encodes CDR1 MNHEY and CDR2 SVGAGI. The V and J ends lost 8 bases and 6 bases respectively, with 18 bases between them. CDR3 size: 14 residues. The CDR3 nucleotides are TGTGCCAGCGGACTCGGAGGGGGCTTTGATACGCAGTATTTT. Its translation is CASGLGGGFDTQYF.

This clone showed up just a few times. The V gene is TRBV24-1, the J gene TRBJ1-5, with TRBD1 matching 8 bases. The CDR3 runs 14 residues. CDR1 KGHDR and CDR2 SFDVKD come from the germline V gene. V lost 6 bases to trimming and J lost 3 bases; unmatched junction nucleotides: 3. The CDR3 sequence: CATSNRGSNQPQHF. The DNA of the CDR3 is TGTGCCACCAGTAACAGGGGGTCCAATCAGCCCCAGCATTTT.

This chain uses TRBV18 with TRBJ2-1; no reliable D call. V gave up 3 bases and J gave up 9 bases, with 15 bases separating them. Germline loops: CDR1 KGHSH, CDR2 LQKENI. CDR3 length equals 14 residues. CDR3 sequence (DNA): TGTGCCAGCTCACCCCAAAGCACAGACACTGAGCAGTTCTTC. This gives the protein CASSPQSTDTEQFF.

The chain employs TRBV28 and TRBJ2-1; D gene ambiguous. Germline V gene data show CDR1 as MDHEN and CDR2 as SYDVKM. Trimming left V 4 bases short and J 6 bases short, with 19 bases between. This CDR3 spans 16 amino acids. The CDR3 sequence: CASSSSLAAVVNEQFF. CDR3 bases: TGTGCCAGCAGTTCCTCCCTTGCTGCGGTGGTCAATGAGCAGTTCTTC.

V usage is TRBV19 and J usage is TRBJ1-3, with 10 positions matching TRBD1. CDR1 is LNHDA, CDR2 SQIVND, per germline (reference sequence). CDR3 length: 15 residues. J gave up 1 base and V 10 bases, and 7 bases lay outside the gene matches. DNA of the CDR3: TGTGCCACCGGGGACAGGGGTACTTCTGGAAACACCATATATTTT. Its protein product is CATGDRGTSGNTIYF.

The CDR3 DNA reads TGTGCCAGCAGTTGGGCGGGGAATGAAAAACTGTTTTTT. Protein: CASSWAGNEKLFF. The rearrangement uses TRBV2 and TRBJ1-4; D is undetermined. CDR3 length equals 13 residues. Germline CDR1 SNHLY, CDR2 FYNNEI. Deletions cut 5 bases from V and 5 bases from J, with 9 bases between.

The CDR3 loop is CASSHLQENTEAFF. The CDR3 DNA is TGCGCCAGCAGCCACTTACAGGAGAACACTGAAGCTTTCTTT. The chain uses TRBV4-1 and TRBJ1-1, with D perhaps TRBD1 (5 bases). CDR1 is MGHRA, CDR2 YSYEKL, per germline. Trimming removed 3 bases at V and 1 base at J, with 9 bases between. The CDR3 length is 14 residues.

The gene calls are TRBV11-1 and TRBJ1-2; a weak D match, TRBD1 (5 bases). V lost 5 bases to trimming and J lost 3 bases, with 7 bases between them. This CDR3 comprises 12 residues. Germline V gene lookup returns CDR1 SGHAT and CDR2 FQDESV (reference sequence). CDR3 sequence (DNA): TGTGCCAGCAGCCCCAGGGACTATGGCTACACCTTC. Translated, it gives CASSPRDYGYTF.

There are a few counts of this clone. V usage is TRBV19 and J usage is TRBJ2-1, with 7 bases matching TRBD1. The CDR3 length is 13 residues. Per the germline V gene, CDR1 is LNHDA and CDR2 is SQIVND (reference sequence). V lost 4 bases to trimming and J lost 8 bases; unmatched junction nucleotides: 5. Here the CDR3 reads CASSRTGIDEQFF. CDR3 sequence (DNA): TGTGCCAGTAGTAGGACAGGTATAGATGAGCAGTTCTTC.

This rearrangement joins TRBV28 to TRBJ1-5; possible D gene TRBD1, 6 bases. V shed 5 bases and J shed 6 bases, with 17 bases lying between them. CDR1 is MDHEN, CDR2 SYDVKM, per germline. The CDR3 is 15 residues long. Here the CDR3 DNA reads TGTGCCAGCAGTATCCCACTCCAGGGGATTCAGCCCCAGCATTTT. Encoded protein: CASSIPLQGIQPQHF.